The T cell receptor beta chain described here comes from a study of blood T cell repertoires in COVID-19. At the level of the study: Sources were T cells, B-cell-depleted T cells, or PBMCs; the material itself was cDNA or gDNA.

Germline V gives CDR1 KGHSH, CDR2 LQKENI. CDR3 size: 18 residues. In its sample, this clone was seen once. Mismatch with germline at one junction end may stem from a read error. Assay: immunoSEQ multiplex PCR; the TCRdb copy retains only in-frame clones and omits some. The repertoire includes some 81,000 clones, 90% to 95% of them detected once, and approximately 4.2% sits in the top ten. This clonotype originated in a human donor with active COVID-19. The donor label of this sample is uncertain. The V gene is TRBV18, the J gene TRBJ2-5; 10 bases align to TRBD1. The sample comprised peripheral blood. CDR3 amino acids: CASSPLPRRTGGAETQYF. The CDR3 DNA reads as TGTGCCAGCTCGCCACTCCCCCGTCGGACAGGGGGAGCGGAGACCCAGTACTTC.